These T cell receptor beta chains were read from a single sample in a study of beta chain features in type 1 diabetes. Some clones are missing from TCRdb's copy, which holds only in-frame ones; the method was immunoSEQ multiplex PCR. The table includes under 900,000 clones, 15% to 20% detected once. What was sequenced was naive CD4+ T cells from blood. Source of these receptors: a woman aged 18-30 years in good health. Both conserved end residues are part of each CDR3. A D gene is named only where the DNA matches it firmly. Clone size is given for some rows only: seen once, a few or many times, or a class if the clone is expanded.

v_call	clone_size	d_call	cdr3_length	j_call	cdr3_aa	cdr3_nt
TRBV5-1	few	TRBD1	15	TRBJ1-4	CASSLTPGQGGQLFF	TGCGCCAGCAGCTTGACCCCGGGACAGGGGGGACAACTGTTTTTT
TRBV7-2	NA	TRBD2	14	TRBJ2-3	CASSLWAGADTQYF	TGTGCCAGCAGCTTATGGGCGGGAGCAGATACGCAGTATTTT
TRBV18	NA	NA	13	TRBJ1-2	CASSHTADYGYTF	TGTGCCAGCTCGCACACAGCGGACTATGGCTACACCTTC
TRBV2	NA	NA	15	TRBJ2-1	CASSAANPAYNEQFF	TGTGCCAGCAGTGCGGCTAACCCTGCCTACAATGAGCAGTTCTTC
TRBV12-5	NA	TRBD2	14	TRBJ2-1	CASAPEREGNEQFF	TGTGCTAGTGCCCCCGAGCGGGAGGGCAATGAGCAGTTCTTC
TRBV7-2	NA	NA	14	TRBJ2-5	CASSFQASGETQYF	TGTGCCAGCAGCTTTCAGGCCTCGGGGGAGACCCAGTACTTC
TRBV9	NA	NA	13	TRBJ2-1	CASSVVSGHEQFF	TGTGCCAGCAGCGTAGTATCCGGGCATGAGCAGTTCTTC
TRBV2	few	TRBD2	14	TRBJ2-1	CATRTSGAYNEQFF	TGTGCCACCAGGACTAGCGGGGCATACAATGAGCAGTTCTTC
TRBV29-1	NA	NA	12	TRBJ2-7	CSVEGQSYEQYF	TGCAGCGTTGAAGGGCAGAGTTACGAGCAGTACTTC
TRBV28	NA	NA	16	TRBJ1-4	CASSLHSDAANEKLFF	TGTGCCAGCAGTTTGCATTCAGATGCTGCTAATGAAAAACTGTTTTTT
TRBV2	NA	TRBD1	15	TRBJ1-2	CVSRLQGAANYGYTF	TGTGTCAGCAGACTACAGGGGGCGGCTAACTATGGCTACACCTTC
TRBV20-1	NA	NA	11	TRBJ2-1	CSARGWGEQFF	TGCAGTGCTAGAGGGTGGGGTGAGCAGTTCTTC
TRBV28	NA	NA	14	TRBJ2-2	CASSFSGITGELFF	TGTGCCAGCAGTTTCTCGGGGATCACCGGGGAGCTGTTTTTT
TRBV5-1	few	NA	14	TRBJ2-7	CASSLEARSHEQYF	TGCGCCAGCAGCTTGGAGGCCAGGTCCCACGAGCAGTACTTC
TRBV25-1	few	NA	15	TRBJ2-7	CASSDTRQGPYEQYF	TGTGCCAGCAGTGATACGCGGCAGGGTCCCTACGAGCAGTACTTC
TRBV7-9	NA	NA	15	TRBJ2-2	CASSLSGARDGELFF	TGTGCCAGCAGCTTATCCGGGGCGCGGGACGGGGAGCTGTTTTTT
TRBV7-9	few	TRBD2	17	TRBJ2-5	CASSLAAGTSFQETQYF	TGTGCCAGCAGCTTAGCTGCCGGGACTAGTTTCCAAGAGACCCAGTACTTC
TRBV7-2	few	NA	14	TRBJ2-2	CASSSSSGTGELFF	TGTGCCAGCAGCTCCTCTTCCGGCACCGGGGAGCTGTTTTTT
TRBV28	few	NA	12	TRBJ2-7	CASSLLSYEQYF	TGTGCCAGCAGTCTACTCAGCTACGAGCAGTACTTC
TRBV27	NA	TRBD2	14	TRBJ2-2	CASLPLAGAGELFF	TGTGCCAGCCTCCCCTTAGCGGGAGCCGGGGAGCTGTTTTTT
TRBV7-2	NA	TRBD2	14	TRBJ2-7	CASSLSGSYGEQYF	TGTGCCAGCAGCCTTAGCGGGAGTTACGGGGAGCAGTACTTC
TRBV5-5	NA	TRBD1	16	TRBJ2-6	CASSFYQGAGANVLTF	TGTGCCAGCAGTTTCTATCAGGGGGCTGGGGCCAACGTCCTGACTTTC
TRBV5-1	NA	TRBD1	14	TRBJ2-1	CASSPRGQYNEQFF	TGCGCCAGCAGCCCTAGGGGACAGTACAATGAGCAGTTCTTC
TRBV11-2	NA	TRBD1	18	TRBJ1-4	CASSSDRPYRGREEKLFF	TGTGCCAGCAGCTCGGACCGTCCGTACAGGGGGCGCGAGGAAAAACTGTTTTTT
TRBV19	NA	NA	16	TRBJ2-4	CASSYGTPGGKNIQYF	TGTGCCAGTAGCTACGGTACACCAGGAGGCAAAAACATTCAGTACTTC
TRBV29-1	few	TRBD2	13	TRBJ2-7	CSGGGTSFYEQYF	TGCAGCGGCGGTGGGACTAGTTTTTACGAGCAGTACTTC
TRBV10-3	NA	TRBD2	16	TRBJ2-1	CAISGTSGNSYNEQFF	TGTGCCATCAGTGGTACTAGCGGGAATTCCTACAATGAGCAGTTCTTC
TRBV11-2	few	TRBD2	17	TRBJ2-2	CASSPRLAGAVAGELFF	TGTGCCAGCAGCCCGCGGCTAGCGGGAGCCGTCGCCGGGGAGCTGTTTTTT
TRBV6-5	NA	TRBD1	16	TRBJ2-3	CASSYSGTGSIDTQYF	TGTGCCAGCAGTTACTCCGGGACAGGGTCGATAGATACGCAGTATTTT
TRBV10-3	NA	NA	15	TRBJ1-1	CAISESGRRNTEAFF	TGTGCCATCAGTGAGTCCGGACGTAGGAACACTGAAGCTTTCTTT
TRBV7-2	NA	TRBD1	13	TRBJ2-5	CASSQDRRETQYF	TGTGCCAGCAGCCAGGACAGGAGGGAGACCCAGTACTTC
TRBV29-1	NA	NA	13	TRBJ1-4	CSVVRSGNEKLFF	TGCAGCGTTGTGCGGTCTGGGAATGAAAAACTGTTTTTT
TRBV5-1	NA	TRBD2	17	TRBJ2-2	CASSLGLAGTSTGELFF	TGCGCCAGCAGCTTGGGACTAGCGGGGACCTCAACCGGGGAGCTGTTTTTT
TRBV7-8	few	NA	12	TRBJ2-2	CASSPRQRELFF	TGTGCCAGCAGCCCCCGGCAGCGGGAGCTGTTTTTT
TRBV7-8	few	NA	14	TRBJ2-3	CASSLPGSTDTQYF	TGTGCCAGCAGCTTACCCGGGAGCACAGATACGCAGTATTTT
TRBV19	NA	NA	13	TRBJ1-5	CASSDRANQPQHF	TGTGCCAGTAGTGACCGGGCGAATCAGCCCCAGCATTTT
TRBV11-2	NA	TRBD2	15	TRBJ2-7	CASSLESGRAYEQYF	TGTGCCAGCAGCTTAGAAAGCGGGAGGGCCTATGAGCAGTACTTC
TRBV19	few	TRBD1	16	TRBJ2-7	CASSPQNRGSAYEQYF	TGTGCCAGTAGTCCCCAGAACAGGGGTTCGGCCTACGAGCAGTACTTC
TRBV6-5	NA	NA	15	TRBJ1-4	CASSYDGGTNEKLFF	TGTGCCAGCAGTTACGATGGGGGAACTAATGAAAAACTGTTTTTT
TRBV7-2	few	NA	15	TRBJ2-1	CASSFGADSYNEQFF	TGTGCCAGCAGCTTTGGGGCAGACTCCTACAATGAGCAGTTCTTC
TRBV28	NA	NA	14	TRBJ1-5	CASHQDGSNQPQHF	TGTGCCAGCCACCAGGATGGGAGCAATCAGCCCCAGCATTTT